This TCR beta chain derives from a study of cytomegalovirus exposure and HLA in healthy donors. Whole-study findings and limits: Presence/absence analyses assumed roughly uniform sequencing depth across donors, which may not hold. With DRB1 most and HLA-C fewest, TCR association rates differed between HLA loci in a later analysis. V- and J-gene trimming of TCR beta was linked (in a later analysis) to a missense DCLRE1C variant.

In regard to this clone: What it binds is unknown.

PCR amplification relied on 60 Vbeta primers (plus 13 Jbeta primers). TCRdb's copy holds only in-frame clones and misses some; the assay was immunoSEQ multiplex PCR. The sample includes over 150,000 clones, about 77% of them seen just once. Germline CDR1 is SGHNT and CDR2 is YYREEE (reference sequence). This CDR3 comprises 15 residues. Sequencing was performed on PBMCs. The sequence was obtained from a woman aged 40 to 50 in good health and CMV-seropositive. This chain connects TRBV5-4 to TRBJ2-5; tentative D call: TRBD1 (6 bases). With the DNA end fitting TRBJ2-7 better, the J assignment may be wrong. The chain's CDR3 is CASSLDQGSANEQYF. In nucleotides, the CDR3 is TGTGCCAGCAGCTTGGATCAGGGGTCCGCCAACGAGCAGTACTTC.